This T cell receptor (beta chain) was sequenced during a study of blood T cell repertoires in COVID-19. The repertoire was sequenced with immunoSEQ multiplex PCR; TCRdb's copy has only in-frame clones and lacks some. Altogether approximately 300,000 clones are present, about 89% being singletons, with the ten largest covering approximately 5%. The CDR3 totals 15 residues. From germline, CDR1 is SQVTM and CDR2 ANQGSEA. Trimming removed 6 bases from V and 1 base from J; junction bases left unmatched: 11. This TCR came from a woman aged 25-40 years who had recovered from COVID-19. The sequenced sample consisted of PBMCs or T cells enriched from blood (not recorded which). The genes are TRBV29-1 and TRBJ1-2; TRBD1 agrees at 7 bases. CDR3 sequence (DNA): TGCAGCGTAGACACGGACAGGCAGATTAACTATGGCTACACCTTC. Protein: CSVDTDRQINYGYTF.